The rows below give T cell receptor beta chains drawn from one sample of a study of spatial heterogeneity in lung cancer. TCRdb used MiXCR to reprocess the 5' RACE reads, holding one entry per CDR3 protein. Altogether about 120,000 distinct CDR3 sequences are present, over 9% being singletons, with the ten largest covering over 15%. Sample: PBMCs, taken at follow-up. The receptors stem from a male donor with early-stage non-small cell lung cancer. Both conserved end residues are part of each CDR3. A D gene is named only where the DNA matches it firmly. Clone sizes are given selectively: once, few, many, or a class where the clone is expanded.

TRBJ2-2	many	TRBV11-2	NA	CASRRQQNTGELFF	TGTGCCAGCAGGCGACAGCAGAACACCGGGGAGCTGTTTTTT
TRBJ2-7	few	TRBV29-1	TRBD1	CSVDSQGASEQYF	TGCAGCGTTGACTCGCAGGGGGCTAGCGAGCAGTACTTC
TRBJ2-5	many	TRBV7-8	TRBD2	CASSFRLAGVYQETQYF	TGTGCCAGCAGCTTCCGACTAGCGGGGGTGTACCAAGAGACCCAGTACTTC
TRBJ1-2	NA	TRBV20-1	NA	CSAPSSGWNGYTF	TGCAGTGCCCCATCGAGTGGTTGGAATGGCTACACCTTC
TRBJ1-4	NA	TRBV12-3/TRBV12-4	NA	CASSGDPTGEKLFF	TGTGCCAGCAGTGGAGACCCGACCGGTGAAAAACTGTTTTTT
TRBJ1-2	many	TRBV10-3	NA	CAISESSMGYTF	TGTGCCATCAGTGAGTCTTCTATGGGCTACACCTTC
TRBJ1-1	NA	TRBV18	TRBD1	CASSTDRFGAFF	TGTGCCAGCTCAACGGACAGGTTCGGAGCTTTCTTT
TRBJ1-1	many	TRBV20-1	NA	CSARKNTEAFF	TGCAGTGCCAGGAAGAACACTGAAGCTTTCTTT
TRBJ1-1	NA	TRBV20-1	NA	CSARRQSNTEAFF	TGCAGTGCTCGGAGACAGTCGAACACTGAAGCTTTCTTT
TRBJ2-3	many	TRBV28	NA	CASSPTGQDTQYF	TGTGCCAGCAGTCCGACAGGTCAAGATACGCAGTATTTT
TRBJ2-5	many	TRBV6-2/TRBV6-3	TRBD2	CASSYFREGTQYF	TGTGCCAGCAGTTACTTCAGGGAGGGGACCCAGTACTTC
TRBJ2-5	many	TRBV9	NA	CASSEREFLGTQYF	TGTGCCAGCAGCGAGAGGGAGTTCCTGGGGACCCAGTACTTC
TRBJ1-2	once	TRBV4-3	TRBD1	CASNQVAGGLSGGYTF	TGCGCCAGCAACCAAGTTGCAGGGGGTCTGTCTGGTGGCTACACCTTC
TRBJ2-1	NA	TRBV4-1	NA	CASSQNPGDNEQFF	TGCGCCAGCAGCCAAAACCCCGGGGACAATGAGCAGTTCTTC
TRBJ2-3	few	TRBV2	TRBD2	CASSVQLAGDSRDTQYF	TGTGCCAGCAGTGTTCAACTAGCGGGGGACTCCAGGGATACGCAGTATTTT
TRBJ2-5	NA	TRBV7-6	TRBD2	CASSSTTSGGPETQYF	TGTGCCAGCAGCTCAACGACTAGCGGGGGGCCTGAGACCCAGTACTTC
TRBJ1-1	NA	TRBV7-2	NA	CASSPLRRQGAEAFF	TGTGCCAGCAGCCCCCTCCGCAGGCAGGGCGCTGAAGCTTTCTTT
TRBJ2-4	NA	TRBV6-5	TRBD1	CASSSGTENIQYF	TGTGCCAGCAGCTCCGGGACAGAAAACATTCAGTACTTC
TRBJ2-1	NA	TRBV6-5	TRBD2	CASSYSLPGLEYNEQFF	TGTGCCAGCAGTTACAGCCTCCCGGGACTAGAATACAATGAGCAGTTCTTC
TRBJ1-2	many	TRBV29-1	NA	CSAKDGREVYGYTF	TGCAGCGCTAAGGACGGACGCGAAGTCTATGGCTACACCTTC
TRBJ2-7	few	TRBV19	NA	CASSMRGTGLSSYEQYF	TGTGCCAGTAGTATGAGGGGGACGGGCCTTAGCTCCTACGAGCAGTACTTC
TRBJ1-1	few	TRBV27	TRBD1	CASSWGVDRVEAFF	TGTGCCAGCAGTTGGGGGGTAGACAGGGTTGAAGCTTTCTTT
TRBJ1-5	many	TRBV20-1	NA	CSAFLTGGHQPQHF	TGCAGTGCCTTCCTGACAGGCGGTCATCAGCCCCAGCATTTT
TRBJ2-6	many	TRBV28	NA	CASSSGTYVSGANVLTF	TGTGCCAGCAGCTCAGGGACGTACGTCTCTGGGGCCAACGTCCTGACTTTC
TRBJ2-7	NA	TRBV2	TRBD1	CASKFLAGGYEQYF	TGTGCCAGCAAATTCCTGGCAGGGGGTTACGAGCAGTACTTC
TRBJ2-5	many	TRBV29-1	NA	CSADIGFDRQETQYF	TGCAGCGCTGATATAGGATTCGACAGACAAGAGACCCAGTACTTC
TRBJ1-6	NA	TRBV5-5	NA	CASSSTGSGSYNSPLHF	TGTGCCAGCAGCTCAACAGGGTCTGGATCCTATAATTCACCCCTCCACTTT
TRBJ1-1	many	TRBV20-1	NA	CSASRLMNTEAFF	TGCAGTGCTAGTAGGCTCATGAACACTGAAGCTTTCTTT
TRBJ2-3	NA	TRBV19	NA	CASSGAPMETDTQYF	TGTGCCAGTAGTGGAGCCCCGATGGAAACAGATACGCAGTATTTT
TRBJ2-5	few	TRBV11-1	NA	CASSPRIQETQYF	TGTGCCAGCAGCCCCCGAATCCAAGAGACCCAGTACTTC
TRBJ2-6	NA	TRBV12-3/TRBV12-4	NA	CASRGLARGGSGANVLTF	TGTGCCAGCAGGGGGCTCGCTAGGGGCGGCTCTGGGGCCAACGTCCTGACTTTC
TRBJ1-1	many	TRBV4-3	NA	CASSQGVLGWMNTEAFF	TGCGCCAGCAGCCAAGGGGTTCTGGGGTGGATGAACACTGAAGCTTTCTTT
TRBJ2-7	many	TRBV29-1	NA	CSVAQANYEQYF	TGCAGCGTTGCCCAGGCGAACTACGAGCAGTACTTC
TRBJ1-2	many	TRBV29-1	TRBD1	CSLEGTDRGQGGYTF	TGCAGCCTAGAGGGGACAGACAGGGGGCAGGGAGGCTACACCTTC
TRBJ2-4	many	TRBV6-5	NA	CASSYSSSFKNIQYF	TGTGCCAGCAGTTACTCATCCTCGTTTAAAAACATTCAGTACTTC
TRBJ1-1	many	TRBV15	NA	CATSRDPNTEAFF	TGTGCCACCAGCAGAGACCCGAACACTGAAGCTTTCTTT
TRBJ2-2	NA	TRBV5-5	NA	CASSLEARRLTGELFF	TGTGCCAGCAGCTTGGAGGCAAGACGATTAACCGGGGAGCTGTTTTTT
TRBJ2-3	many	TRBV2	TRBD1	CASRPGTGADTQYF	TGTGCCAGCAGACCCGGGACAGGGGCAGATACGCAGTATTTT
TRBJ2-4	few	TRBV11-1	NA	CASSPMGAKAKNIQYF	TGTGCCAGCAGCCCGATGGGGGCAAAAGCCAAAAACATTCAGTACTTC
TRBJ2-1	many	TRBV9	NA	CASSVGTGRGNEQFF	TGTGCCAGCAGCGTAGGGACAGGGCGGGGGAATGAGCAGTTCTTC
TRBJ1-2	few	TRBV3-1	NA	CASSQFLPGRDGYTF	TGTGCCAGCAGCCAATTCCTTCCGGGGAGGGATGGCTACACCTTC
TRBJ2-1	NA	TRBV6-2/TRBV6-3	TRBD2	CASSYLAGGLNEQFF	TGTGCCAGCAGTTATCTAGCGGGGGGGCTGAATGAGCAGTTCTTC
TRBJ2-7	NA	TRBV27	NA	CASSLLQGRREQYF	TGTGCCAGCAGTTTATTGCAGGGACGGCGCGAGCAGTACTTC
TRBJ2-3	many	TRBV20-1	NA	CSATGLGVDTQYF	TGCAGTGCTACGGGTTTAGGGGTGGATACGCAGTATTTT
TRBJ2-5	many	TRBV4-3	TRBD2	CASSQDLGLAETQYF	TGCGCCAGCAGCCAAGATCTGGGACTAGCCGAGACCCAGTACTTC
TRBJ1-3	many	TRBV28	NA	CASRASHSGNTIYF	TGTGCCAGCAGAGCCTCACACTCTGGAAACACCATATATTTT
TRBJ1-4	NA	TRBV7-2	TRBD1	CASSQTGTGGAEKLFF	TGTGCCAGCAGCCAGACCGGGACAGGGGGGGCGGAAAAACTGTTTTTT
TRBJ1-5	many	TRBV12-3/TRBV12-4	NA	CASSFGYSNQPQHF	TGTGCCAGCAGTTTTGGCTATAGCAATCAGCCCCAGCATTTT
TRBJ2-7	NA	TRBV5-6	NA	CASSFPDRGLYEQYF	TGTGCCAGCAGCTTCCCTGACAGGGGACTATACGAGCAGTACTTC
TRBJ1-1	few	TRBV5-1	NA	CASSLFRNTEAFF	TGCGCCAGCAGCTTATTCAGGAACACTGAAGCTTTCTTT
TRBJ2-1	many	TRBV9	TRBD1	CASSVVGQSQFF	TGTGCCAGCAGCGTAGTGGGACAGTCCCAGTTCTTC
TRBJ2-7	few	TRBV18	TRBD1	CASSPPRDRGLEQYF	TGTGCCAGCTCACCTCCTCGGGACAGGGGCCTCGAGCAGTACTTC
TRBJ1-2	NA	TRBV5-1	NA	CASSQILRSYGYTF	TGCGCCAGCAGCCAAATACTGAGATCCTATGGCTACACCTTC
TRBJ1-5	few	TRBV5-1	NA	CASSWDGYNQPQHF	TGCGCCAGCAGCTGGGACGGGTACAATCAGCCCCAGCATTTT
TRBJ2-3	NA	TRBV5-1	NA	CASALEGLTDTQYF	TGCGCCAGCGCGCTCGAGGGGCTTACAGATACGCAGTATTTT